Below are 29 T cell receptor beta chains sequenced from a single sample in a study of OX40 agonist ivuxolimab in advanced cancers. Method: immunoSEQ multiplex PCR; TCRdb's copy keeps in-frame clones and lacks some. The repertoire holds some 33,000 clones, with about 81% as singletons. The starting material was CD4+ or CD8+ T cells sorted from blood, obtained in a trial of the OX40 agonist ivuxolimab. Receptor source: an adult with an advanced solid tumor such as melanoma, head and neck, liver or kidney cancer.

J is TRBJ2-7 and V is TRBV7-9; D may be TRBD1 or TRBD2 (6 bases each). The CDR3 runs to 14 residues. The germline V and J ends were trimmed by 8 bases and 2 bases, with 16 bases remaining between them. Germline-derived CDR1 and CDR2 are SEHNR and FQNEAQ (reference sequence). CDR3 sequence: CASDRRGNPYEQYF. The CDR3 nucleotides are TGTGCCAGCGACAGGCGCGGGAATCCCTACGAGCAGTACTTC.

The chain recombines TRBV9 with TRBJ2-2, with TRBD1 identical over 10 bases. After removal of 0 bases from V and 0 bases from J, the junction contained 5 bases not matched to a gene. Germline assignment: CDR1 SGDLS and CDR2 YYNGEE. This CDR3 has 18 residues. As DNA, the CDR3 is TGTGCCAGCAGCGTAGAAGGGGACAGGGGCGCGAACACCGGGGAGCTGTTTTTT. Its translation: CASSVEGDRGANTGELFF.

The chain joins TRBV27 to TRBJ1-2; the match to TRBD1 covers 7 bases. J lost 4 bases, V lost 5 bases, and 1 base had no gene match. The CDR3 is made up of 12 amino acids. Germline V lookup: CDR1 MNHEY, CDR2 SMNVEV (reference sequence). This CDR3 reads CASSAGGYGYTF. The CDR3 region has the DNA TGTGCCAGCAGTGCAGGGGGCTATGGCTACACCTTC.

The gene calls are TRBV27 and TRBJ2-4; perhaps TRBD1 as D (7 bases). CDR1 is MNHEY, CDR2 SMNVEV, per germline (reference sequence). The V end was cut by 5 bases, the J end by 3 bases, with 17 bases between. CDR3 length: 16 residues. The DNA of the CDR3 is TGTGCCAGCAGTCCAGCAGGGGGGACAGTCAAAAACATTCAGTACTTC. Residues: CASSPAGGTVKNIQYF.

This rearrangement joins TRBV5-4 to TRBJ2-4; D perhaps matches TRBD1 (6 bases). V lost 2 bases and J lost 5, with 11 bases in between. The CDR3 extends over 14 amino acids. Germline lookup yields CDR1 SGHNT and CDR2 YYREEE (reference sequence). DNA for the CDR3: TGTGCCAGCAGCTTAAAAGGGGGTGAAAACATTCAGTACTTC. Its protein product is CASSLKGGENIQYF.

The chain employs TRBV9 and TRBJ2-3, with 8 bases that match TRBD2. The germline V gene has CDR1 SGDLS and CDR2 YYNGEE. V shed 4 bases and J 5 bases; nucleotides not matched to a gene: 9. The CDR3 length is 15 residues. CDR3: CASSPSGLVQDTQYF. CDR3 nucleotides: TGTGCCAGCAGCCCGTCGGGACTAGTACAAGATACGCAGTATTTT. The variable domain in full, completed from reference TRBV9 and TRBJ2-3, reads DSGVTQTPKHLITATGQRVTLRCSPRSGDLSVYWYQQSLDQGLQFLIQYYNGEERAKGNILERFSAQQFPDLHSELNLSSLELGDSALYFCASSPSGLVQDTQYFGPGTRLTVL.

This clone was counted a few times. This chain uses TRBV9 with TRBJ1-1; D gene unclear. The CDR3 runs 17 residues. Trimming took 0 bases from V and 3 from J, leaving 18 bases between them. Germline-derived CDR1 and CDR2 are SGDLS and YYNGEE. Here the CDR3 reads CASSVAGWPGVDTEAFF. The DNA of the CDR3 is TGTGCCAGCAGCGTAGCGGGGTGGCCTGGGGTGGACACTGAAGCTTTCTTT.

This clone appeared a single time. The genes are TRBV7-6 and TRBJ2-1; maybe TRBD2 (6 bases). The CDR3 extends over 12 amino acids. Trimming left V 6 bases short and J 7 bases short, with 10 bases between. Germline CDR1 SGHVS, CDR2 FNYEAQ. Written as DNA, the CDR3 is TGTGCCAGCAGTCCGGGGAGGAATGAGCAGTTCTTC. This sequence encodes CASSPGRNEQFF.

This clone was picked up a small number of times. The chain joins TRBV6-5 to TRBJ2-2; D gene ambiguous. Trimming removed 6 bases from V and 3 bases from J, with 8 bases in between. This CDR3 is 13 amino acids long. Germline V CDR1 and CDR2: MNHEY, SVGAGI. In DNA, the CDR3 is TGTGCCAGCAGCCCTGGGTACACCGGGGAGCTGTTTTTT. Protein: CASSPGYTGELFF.

This rearrangement joins TRBV11-2 to TRBJ2-5; D could derive from TRBD1 or TRBD2 (6 bases each). The length of the CDR3 is 15 residues. Trimming shortened V by 5 bases and J by 5 bases, and 18 bases separated the two germline ends. The V gene's germline CDR1 is SGHAT and CDR2 FQNNGV. CDR3 sequence (DNA): TGTGCCAGCAGCCCGGGGGCGTCGGGTTCGGAGACCCAGTACTTC. Encoded protein: CASSPGASGSETQYF.

In this sample, this clone turned up a few times. The genes are TRBV11-2 and TRBJ2-1, with 7 bases identical to TRBD2. The CDR3 extends over 15 amino acids. V shed 0 bases, J shed 7 bases, and the junction held 6 bases outside the gene matches. CDR1 and CDR2 (germline): SGHAT, FQNNGV. In nucleotides, the CDR3 is TGTGCCAGCAGCTTAGAGGCGGGAGATGGAAATGAGCAGTTCTTC. It encodes CASSLEAGDGNEQFF.

J is TRBJ1-1 and V is TRBV7-9, with D perhaps matching TRBD1 (5 bases). There are 14 residues in the CDR3. Trimming cost V 2 bases and J 1 base, with 8 bases left between them. Germline assignment: CDR1 SEHNR and CDR2 FQNEAQ (reference sequence). CDR3 nucleotides: TGTGCCAGCAGCTTAAAAGGGGAGAACACTGAAGCTTTCTTT. Protein: CASSLKGENTEAFF. Together with reference TRBV7-9 and TRBJ1-1, the CDR3 gives the full variable domain: DTGVSQNPRHKITKRGQNVTFRCDPISEHNRLYWYRQTLGQGPEFLTYFQNEAQLEKSRLLSDRFSAERPKGSFSTLEIQRTEQGDSAMYLCASSLKGENTEAFFGQGTRLTVV.

The CDR3 DNA reads TGCGCCAGCAGACCTGACAGGGCCTATAACTATGGCTACACCTTC. It is translated as CASRPDRAYNYGYTF. The chain is built from TRBV5-1 and TRBJ1-2; 7 nucleotides match TRBD1. V was clipped by 5 bases and J by 1 base; unmatched bases: 8. This CDR3 is 15 amino acids long. Germline loops: CDR1 SGHRS, CDR2 YFSETQ.

This clone is classed as medium-sized. V usage is TRBV23-1 and J usage is TRBJ1-2; tentatively, D is TRBD1 (5 bases). TRBV23-1 is marked as an open reading frame, function uncertain. V dropped 2 bases and J dropped 0 bases, with 13 bases sitting between them. The CDR3 is 16 residues long. The CDR3 loop reads CASSQGARSTNYGYTF. The CDR3 region has the DNA TGCGCCAGCAGTCAAGGGGCCCGGTCGACTAACTATGGCTACACCTTC.

This clone is medium-sized (0.01 to 0.1%) within its sample. V is TRBV2 and J is TRBJ1-1, with D possibly matching TRBD1 (5 bases). Germline CDR1 SNHLY, CDR2 FYNNEI. The CDR3 extends over 14 amino acids. The V gene lost 9 bases and the J gene lost 5 bases, with 19 bases spanning the gap. The CDR3 spells CASPGGAFTTEAFF. CDR3 DNA sequence: TGTGCCAGTCCCGGTGGGGCTTTCACTACTGAAGCTTTCTTT. Full variable domain (remainder filled in from reference TRBV2 and TRBJ1-1): EPEVTQTPSHQVTQMGQEVILRCVPISNHLYFYWYRQILGQKVEFLVSFYNNEISEKSEIFDDQFSVERPDGSNFTLKIRSTKLEDSAMYFCASPGGAFTTEAFFGQGTRLTVV.

By frequency in the sample, this clone is large. The genes are TRBV13 and TRBJ2-1, with 11 bases fitting TRBD2. CDR3 length: 16 amino acids. CDR1 and CDR2 from the germline V gene are PRHDT and FYEKMQ (reference sequence). After removal of 3 bases from V and 5 bases from J, the junction contained 6 bases not matched to a gene. The CDR3 here is CASSLLTSGMDNEQFF. Written as DNA, the CDR3 is TGTGCCAGCAGCTTGTTGACTAGCGGGATGGACAATGAGCAGTTCTTC.

The chain uses TRBV27 and TRBJ2-1; no reliable D call. This CDR3 has 13 amino acids. Per the germline V gene, CDR1 is MNHEY and CDR2 is SMNVEV (reference sequence). V lost 3 bases to trimming and J lost 5 bases, with 8 bases between them. The CDR3 nucleotides are TGTGCCAGCAGTTTGTTAACTGACAATGAGCAGTTCTTC. Amino acid sequence: CASSLLTDNEQFF.

CDR3 protein: CASSPTGRSTEAFF. The CDR3 coding sequence is TGTGCCAGTAGTCCTACAGGGAGGAGCACTGAAGCTTTCTTT. This sequence joins TRBV19 and TRBJ1-1, with D perhaps TRBD1 (6 bases). The CDR3 contains 14 residues. V was pared by 5 bases and J by 4 bases, with 14 bases between. Germline V lookup: CDR1 LNHDA, CDR2 SQIVND (reference sequence). Drawing the rest from reference TRBV19 and TRBJ1-1, the complete variable domain is DGGITQSPKYLFRKEGQNVTLSCEQNLNHDAMYWYRQDPGQGLRLIYYSQIVNDFQKGDIAEGYSVSREKKESFPLTVTSAQKNPTAFYLCASSPTGRSTEAFFGQGTRLTVV.

The V and J genes are TRBV2 and TRBJ1-5, with D possibly being TRBD1 (6 bases). Trimming took 4 bases from V and 5 from J, leaving 24 bases between them. The CDR3 has 18 residues. Looked up from germline, CDR1 is SNHLY and CDR2 is FYNNEI. Here the CDR3 DNA reads TGTGCCAGCAGTGGCACCCGGGGGGCTGAGCCCCATGATCAGCCCCAGCATTTT. Its translation: CASSGTRGAEPHDQPQHF.

The chain combines TRBV7-9 with TRBJ2-7; 11 nucleotides agree with TRBD1. CDR3 length: 16 residues. Trimming at V came to 5 bases and at J to 2 bases, leaving 8 bases not matched to a gene. Germline lookup yields CDR1 SEHNR and CDR2 FQNEAQ (reference sequence). CDR3 sequence: CASSTRGGQGAYEQYF. In DNA, the CDR3 is TGTGCCAGCAGCACCCGTGGGGGACAGGGGGCCTACGAGCAGTACTTC.

J is TRBJ1-4 and V is TRBV27; no reliable D call. CDR1 is MNHEY, CDR2 SMNVEV, per germline (reference sequence). This CDR3 has 14 residues. Deletions cut 3 bases from V and 4 bases from J, with 9 bases between. This chain's CDR3 is CASSFDGFNEKLFF. DNA for the CDR3: TGTGCCAGCAGTTTTGATGGTTTTAATGAAAAACTGTTTTTT. Variable domain in full (rest from reference TRBV27 and TRBJ1-4): EAQVTQNPRYLITVTGKKLTVTCSQNMNHEYMSWYRQDPGLGLRQIYYSMNVEVTDKGDVPEGYKVSRKEKRNFPLILESPSPNQTSLYFCASSFDGFNEKLFFGSGTQLSVL.

Sample share makes this clone medium-sized. The same CDR3 also results from other DNA sequences found in this sample. J is TRBJ2-1 and V is TRBV6-5; D gene ambiguous. V was trimmed by 4 bases and J by 1 base, leaving 8 bases between them. The CDR3 runs to 14 residues. Per the germline V gene, CDR1 is MNHEY and CDR2 is SVGAGI. The CDR3 region has the DNA TGTGCCAGCAGTTTAGGGCTGTCCTACAATGAGCAGTTCTTC. Amino acid sequence: CASSLGLSYNEQFF.

The chain links TRBV5-6 to TRBJ1-1, with D unclear. V lost 0 bases and J 3 bases, leaving 6 bases between the germline ends. The CDR3 covers 13 residues. Looked up from germline, CDR1 is SGHDT and CDR2 is YYEEEE. The CDR3 sequence is CASSLGRYTEAFF. CDR3 bases: TGTGCCAGCAGCTTGGGGCGGTACACTGAAGCTTTCTTT.

The chain is built from TRBV10-3 and TRBJ2-2, with TRBD2 as a possible D gene (6 bases). Looked up from germline, CDR1 is ENHRY and CDR2 is SYGVKD. Trimming cost V 6 bases and J 5 bases, with 13 bases left between them. The CDR3 runs to 14 residues. The CDR3 bases are TGTGCCATCAGGGAGGGGATAGCTACCGGGGAGCTGTTTTTT. The encoded protein is CAIREGIATGELFF.

The chain is built from TRBV6-4 and TRBJ2-1; D remains ambiguous. Trimming stripped 0 bases from V and 1 base from J, with 7 bases between. This CDR3 is 15 amino acids long. Germline values: CDR1 MRHNA, CDR2 SNTAGT. The CDR3 loop is CASSDSSESYNEQFF. Here the CDR3 DNA reads TGTGCCAGCAGTGACTCCAGCGAGTCCTACAATGAGCAGTTCTTC.

This rearrangement joins TRBV19 to TRBJ1-1; 9 bases align to TRBD1. The V segment lost 3 bases and the J segment 4 bases; nucleotides outside the gene matches: 12. The CDR3 extends over 17 amino acids. The germline gives CDR1 LNHDA, CDR2 SQIVND (reference sequence). CDR3 coding DNA: TGTGCCAGTAGTATCGGGCATAACAGGGGGCCCGGCACTGAAGCTTTCTTT. Its protein product is CASSIGHNRGPGTEAFF.

V usage is TRBV6-5 and J usage is TRBJ2-7, with a weak D call TRBD1 (8 bases). Germline assignment: CDR1 MNHEY and CDR2 SVGAGI. The CDR3 contains 14 residues. Trimming pared 5 bases from V and 4 bases from J, leaving 15 bases between. The CDR3 DNA reads TGTGCCAGCAGTCTCGGACAGGGAGGGTACGAGCAGTACTTC. Its protein product is CASSLGQGGYEQYF.

The DNA of the CDR3 is TGCGCCAGCAGCTTGACAGGGGGCTATGGAGATACGCAGTATTTT. Translation gives CASSLTGGYGDTQYF. The chain uses TRBV5-1 and TRBJ2-3, with 9 bases fitting TRBD1. CDR3 length: 15 amino acids. Germline CDR1 SGHRS, CDR2 YFSETQ. V gave up 1 base and J gave up 5 bases; unmatched junction bases: 5.

This chain uses TRBV28 with TRBJ2-7, with D perhaps TRBD1 or TRBD2 (5 bases each). The germline V gene has CDR1 MDHEN and CDR2 SYDVKM. The CDR3 is 16 amino acids. Trimming removed 4 bases from V and 0 bases from J, with 16 bases in between. CDR3: CASSSPNRRSSYEQYF. DNA for the CDR3: TGTGCCAGCAGTTCCCCCAACAGGAGGAGCTCCTACGAGCAGTACTTC.